Listed below are T cell receptor beta chains from one sample, sequenced in a study of shared clonotypes between healthy human individuals. The protocol was immunoSEQ multiplex PCR, while the TCRdb copy is restricted to in-frame clones and leaves out a portion. The repertoire includes over a million clones, 95% to 97% of them detected once, and approximately 1.1% sits in the top ten. Sequencing was performed on naive CD4+ T cells sorted from blood. Receptors were obtained from a man between 25 and 39 years old in good health. CDR3s include the opening cysteine and the closing phenylalanine or tryptophan. A D gene is named only where the DNA matches it firmly. The listing skips clone size in some rows; elsewhere it reads once, few, many or a size class.

once | . | TRBJ2-7 | 13 | TRBV5-4 | TGTGCCAGCAGCTCCGGACATGACGACGAGCAGTACTTC | CASSSGHDDEQYF
. | . | TRBJ2-7 | 15 | TRBV7-6 | TGTGCCAGCAGCTCATCCGGGACAACCTCCTACGAGCAGTACTTC | CASSSSGTTSYEQYF
. | TRBD2 | TRBJ2-1 | 17 | TRBV27 | TGTGCCAGCAGTTCCTTCCGGACTAGCGGGAAGTTCCATGAGCAGTTCTTC | CASSSFRTSGKFHEQFF
. | . | TRBJ2-2 | 13 | TRBV7-6 | TGTGCCAGCAGCCATAGGAACACCGGGGAGCTGTTTTTT | CASSHRNTGELFF
. | . | TRBJ2-7 | 13 | TRBV4-3 | TGCGCCAGCAGCCAAGGGCAAGCCTACGAGCAGTACTTC | CASSQGQAYEQYF
. | . | TRBJ2-3 | 14 | TRBV7-2 | TGTGCCAGCAGCTTAAGGGCTAGCACAGATACGCAGTATTTT | CASSLRASTDTQYF
. | . | TRBJ1-4 | 15 | TRBV28 | TGTGCCAGCAGTGCCTCGGGACGACGAAATGAAAAACTGTTTTTT | CASSASGRRNEKLFF
. | TRBD2 | TRBJ2-7 | 22 | TRBV28 | TGTGCCAGCAGTTTATATCTTGTCCCCAGAAATTTAACTAGCGGATTCCACTACGAGCAGTACTTC | CASSLYLVPRNLTSGFHYEQYF
. | . | TRBJ2-7 | 14 | TRBV30 | TGTGCCTGGGCCGATGGAGGGATCTCCTACGAGCAGTACTTC | CAWADGGISYEQYF
. | . | TRBJ1-1 | 14 | TRBV14 | TGTGCCAGCAGCCAAGTTTCACACAACACTGAAGCTTTCTTT | CASSQVSHNTEAFF
. | . | TRBJ2-1 | 16 | TRBV18 | TGTGCCAGCTCACCCGCCATTAATTATTGGACCGGCGAGCAGTTCTTC | CASSPAINYWTGEQFF
. | . | TRBJ2-3 | 16 | TRBV5-1 | TGCGCCAGCAGCTTCCTCTCCGGGTGGAGCGCAGATACGCAGTATTTT | CASSFLSGWSADTQYF
. | . | TRBJ2-7 | 14 | TRBV15 | TGTGCCACCAGCAGACCCATGCTAGCGAGCGAGCAGTACTTC | CATSRPMLASEQYF
. | . | TRBJ2-5 | 14 | TRBV5-8 | TGTGCCAGCAGCTTGGGGGCAGGGATAGAGACCCAGTACTTC | CASSLGAGIETQYF
. | . | TRBJ2-7 | 14 | TRBV5-1 | TGCGCCAGCAGCTTGGGAGGAATTCTCTACGAGCAGTACTTC | CASSLGGILYEQYF
. | . | TRBJ2-5 | 15 | TRBV15 | TGTGCCACCAGCAGAGTAGGCGCGTTACAAGAGACCCAGTACTTC | CATSRVGALQETQYF
. | . | TRBJ1-5 | 11 | TRBV6-6 | TGTGCCAGCAGTATCGGTCAGCCCCAGCATTTT | CASSIGQPQHF
. | . | TRBJ1-4 | 15 | TRBV5-4 | TGTGCCAGCAGCGAAGGGACCGCAACTAATGAAAAACTGTTTTTT | CASSEGTATNEKLFF
. | . | TRBJ2-3 | 13 | TRBV6-5 | TGTGCCGCCCGGGAGACGGGTAGCGGTACGCAGTATTTT | CAARETGSGTQYF
. | . | TRBJ2-7 | 15 | TRBV5-1 | TGCGCCAGCAGCCCCCCCAGGGAGACTACCTACGAGCAGTACTTC | CASSPPRETTYEQYF